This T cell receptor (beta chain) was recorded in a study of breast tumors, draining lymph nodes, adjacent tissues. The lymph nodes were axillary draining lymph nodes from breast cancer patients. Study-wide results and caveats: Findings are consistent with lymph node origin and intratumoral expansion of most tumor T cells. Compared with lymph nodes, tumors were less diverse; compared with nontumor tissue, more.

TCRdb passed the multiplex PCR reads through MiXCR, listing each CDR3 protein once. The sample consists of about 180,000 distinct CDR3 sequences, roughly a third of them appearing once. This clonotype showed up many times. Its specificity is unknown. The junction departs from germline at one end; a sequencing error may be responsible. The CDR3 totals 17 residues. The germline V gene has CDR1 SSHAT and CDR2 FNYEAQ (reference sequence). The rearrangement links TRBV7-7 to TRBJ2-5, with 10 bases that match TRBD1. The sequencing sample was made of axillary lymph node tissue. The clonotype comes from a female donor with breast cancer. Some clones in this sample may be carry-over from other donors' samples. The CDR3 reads CASSSRGGTGVQETQYF. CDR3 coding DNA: TGTGCTAGCAGTTCCCGCGGCGGGACAGGGGTTCAAGAGACCCAGTACTTC.